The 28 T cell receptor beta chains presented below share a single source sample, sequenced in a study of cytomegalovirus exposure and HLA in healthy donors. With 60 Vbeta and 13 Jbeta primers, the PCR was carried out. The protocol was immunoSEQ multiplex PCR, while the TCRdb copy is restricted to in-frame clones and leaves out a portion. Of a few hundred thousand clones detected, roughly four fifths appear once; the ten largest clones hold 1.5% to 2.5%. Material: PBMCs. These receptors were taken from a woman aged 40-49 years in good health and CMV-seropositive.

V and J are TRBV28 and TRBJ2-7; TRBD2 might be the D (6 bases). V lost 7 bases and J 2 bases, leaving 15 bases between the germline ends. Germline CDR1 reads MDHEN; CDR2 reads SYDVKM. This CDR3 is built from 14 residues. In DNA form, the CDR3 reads TGTGCCAGCAATCTCGCGGGACTGACCTACGAGCAGTACTTC. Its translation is CASNLAGLTYEQYF.

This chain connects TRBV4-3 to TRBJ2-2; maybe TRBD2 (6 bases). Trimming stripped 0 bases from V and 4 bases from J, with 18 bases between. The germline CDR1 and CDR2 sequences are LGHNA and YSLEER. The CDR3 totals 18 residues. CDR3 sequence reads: CASSQDRWEVASTGELFF. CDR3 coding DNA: TGCGCCAGCAGCCAAGATAGATGGGAGGTAGCTTCCACCGGGGAGCTGTTTTTT.

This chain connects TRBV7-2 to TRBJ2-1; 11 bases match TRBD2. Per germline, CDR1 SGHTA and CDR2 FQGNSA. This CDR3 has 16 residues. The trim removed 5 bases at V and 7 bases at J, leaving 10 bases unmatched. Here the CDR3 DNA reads TGTGCCAGCAGCCAGCAACTAGCGGGAGTCCGTAATGAGCAGTTCTTC. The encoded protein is CASSQQLAGVRNEQFF.

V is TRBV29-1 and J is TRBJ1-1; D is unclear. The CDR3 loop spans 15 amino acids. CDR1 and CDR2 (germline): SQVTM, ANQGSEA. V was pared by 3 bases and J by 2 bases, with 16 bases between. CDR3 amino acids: CSVDGGWVVNTEAFF. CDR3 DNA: TGCAGCGTTGACGGCGGTTGGGTGGTTAACACTGAAGCTTTCTTT.

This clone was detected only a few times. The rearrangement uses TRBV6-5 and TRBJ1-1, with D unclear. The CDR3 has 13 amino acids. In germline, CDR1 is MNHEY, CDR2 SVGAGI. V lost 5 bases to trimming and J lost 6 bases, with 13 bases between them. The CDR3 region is CASSRVWEAEAFF. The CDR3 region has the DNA TGTGCCAGCAGTAGGGTATGGGAGGCTGAAGCTTTCTTT.

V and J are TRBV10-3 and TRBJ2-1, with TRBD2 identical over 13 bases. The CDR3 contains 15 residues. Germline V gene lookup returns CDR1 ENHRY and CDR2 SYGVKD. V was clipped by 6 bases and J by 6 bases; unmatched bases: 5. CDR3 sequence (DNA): TGTGCCATCAGCTCCGGGACTAGCGGGACCAATGAGCAGTTCTTC. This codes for CAISSGTSGTNEQFF.

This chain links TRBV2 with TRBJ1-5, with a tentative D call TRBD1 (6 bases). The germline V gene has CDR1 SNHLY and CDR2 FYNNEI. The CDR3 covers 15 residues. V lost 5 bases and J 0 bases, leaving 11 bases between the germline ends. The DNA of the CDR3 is TGTGCCAGCAGTCCCGGACAGACTAGCAATCAGCCCCAGCATTTT. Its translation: CASSPGQTSNQPQHF.

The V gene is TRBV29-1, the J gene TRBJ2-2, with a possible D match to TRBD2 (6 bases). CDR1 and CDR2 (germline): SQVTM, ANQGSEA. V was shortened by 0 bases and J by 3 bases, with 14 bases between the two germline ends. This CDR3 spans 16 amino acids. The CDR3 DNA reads TGCAGCGTTGAAGAGACCCGGGGAGGCGACACCGGGGAGCTGTTTTTT. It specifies CSVEETRGGDTGELFF.

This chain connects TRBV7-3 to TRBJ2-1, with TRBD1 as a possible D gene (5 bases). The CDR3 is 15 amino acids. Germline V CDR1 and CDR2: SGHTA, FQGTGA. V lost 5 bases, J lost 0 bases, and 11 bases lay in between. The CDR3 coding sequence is TGTGCCAGCAGCCCTCACAGGATCTCCTACAATGAGCAGTTCTTC. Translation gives CASSPHRISYNEQFF.

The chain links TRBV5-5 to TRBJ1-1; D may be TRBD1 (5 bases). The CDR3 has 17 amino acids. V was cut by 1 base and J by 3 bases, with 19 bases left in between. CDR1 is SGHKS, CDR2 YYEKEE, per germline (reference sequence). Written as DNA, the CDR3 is TGTGCCAGCAGCTTGCATGTAGGAGTCAGGGTCGACACTGAAGCTTTCTTT. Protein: CASSLHVGVRVDTEAFF.

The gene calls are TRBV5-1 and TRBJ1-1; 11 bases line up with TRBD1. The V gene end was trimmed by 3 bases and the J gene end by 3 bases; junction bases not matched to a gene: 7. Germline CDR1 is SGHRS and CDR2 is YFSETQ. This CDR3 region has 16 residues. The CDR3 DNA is TGCGCCAGCAGCTCCGGTCGGGGACAGGGGGACACTGAAGCTTTCTTT. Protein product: CASSSGRGQGDTEAFF.

CDR3 bases: TGTGCCAGTAGTATTGGACAGAATCCTGGAAACACCATATATTTT. Translated: CASSIGQNPGNTIYF. The rearrangement joins TRBV19 to TRBJ1-3, with D tentatively TRBD1 (6 bases). The CDR3 runs to 15 residues. Germline V gene data show CDR1 as LNHDA and CDR2 as SQIVND (reference sequence). Trimming removed 3 bases from V and 2 bases from J, with 11 bases in between.

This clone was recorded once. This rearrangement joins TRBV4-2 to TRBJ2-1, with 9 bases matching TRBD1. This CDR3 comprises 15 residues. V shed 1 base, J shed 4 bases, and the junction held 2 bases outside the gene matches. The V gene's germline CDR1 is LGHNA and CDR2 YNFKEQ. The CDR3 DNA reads TGTGCCAGCAGCCAAGGGGGGACAGGGTACAATGAGCAGTTCTTC. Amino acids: CASSQGGTGYNEQFF.

CDR3 DNA sequence: TGTGCCGCTAGAACTCTAGCGGGAGGGCCGAATGAGCAGTTCTTC. Protein product: CAARTLAGGPNEQFF. J is TRBJ2-1 and V is TRBV7-9, with 12 bases that match TRBD2. CDR1 is SEHNR, CDR2 FQNEAQ, per germline (reference sequence). Trimming removed 11 bases from V and 7 bases from J; junction bases left unmatched: 12. The CDR3 is 15 amino acids.

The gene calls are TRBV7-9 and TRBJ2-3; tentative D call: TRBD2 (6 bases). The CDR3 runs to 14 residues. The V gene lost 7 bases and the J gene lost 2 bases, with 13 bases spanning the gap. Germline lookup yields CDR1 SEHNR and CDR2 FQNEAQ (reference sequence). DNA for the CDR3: TGTGCCAGCATCGGGAGACAAAACACAGATACGCAGTATTTT. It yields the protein CASIGRQNTDTQYF.

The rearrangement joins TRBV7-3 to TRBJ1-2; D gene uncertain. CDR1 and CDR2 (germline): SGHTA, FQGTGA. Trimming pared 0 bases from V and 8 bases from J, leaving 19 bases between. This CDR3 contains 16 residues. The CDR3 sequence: CASSLTSGSPKEGYTF. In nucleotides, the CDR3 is TGTGCCAGCAGCTTAACGAGCGGGTCACCAAAGGAGGGCTACACCTTC. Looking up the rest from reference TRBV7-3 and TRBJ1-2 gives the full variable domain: GAGVSQTPSNKVTEKGKYVELRCDPISGHTALYWYRQSLGQGPEFLIYFQGTGAADDSGLPNDRFFAVRPEGSVSTLKIQRTERGDSAVYLCASSLTSGSPKEGYTFGSGTRLTVV.

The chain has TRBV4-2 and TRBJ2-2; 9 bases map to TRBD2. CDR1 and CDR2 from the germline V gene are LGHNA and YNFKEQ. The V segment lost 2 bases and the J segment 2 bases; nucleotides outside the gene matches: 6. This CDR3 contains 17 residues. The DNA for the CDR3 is TGTGCCAGCAGCCAACCTAGCGGGAACCAAAACACCGGGGAGCTGTTTTTT. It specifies CASSQPSGNQNTGELFF.

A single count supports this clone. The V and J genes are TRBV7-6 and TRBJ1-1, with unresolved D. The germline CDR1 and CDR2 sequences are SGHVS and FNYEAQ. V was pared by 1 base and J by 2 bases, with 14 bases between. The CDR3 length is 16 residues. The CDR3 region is CASSLVSLGSNTEAFF. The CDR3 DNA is TGTGCCAGCAGCTTAGTTTCCCTGGGCAGCAACACTGAAGCTTTCTTT.

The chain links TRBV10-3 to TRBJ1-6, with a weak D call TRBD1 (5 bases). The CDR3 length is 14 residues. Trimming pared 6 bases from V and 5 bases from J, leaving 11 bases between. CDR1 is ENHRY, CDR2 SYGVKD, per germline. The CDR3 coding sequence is TGTGCCATCAGAGGGGCGACCGATAATTCACCCCTCCACTTT. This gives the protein CAIRGATDNSPLHF.

CDR3 region: CSAFSGLNTGELFF. The CDR3 DNA is TGCAGCGCATTTAGCGGACTGAACACCGGGGAGCTGTTTTTT. V and J are TRBV29-1 and TRBJ2-2, with a weak D call TRBD2 (6 bases). The V end lost 7 bases, the J end lost 1 base, and 13 bases lay between the germline ends. Germline V lookup: CDR1 SQVTM, CDR2 ANQGSEA. The CDR3 contains 14 residues.

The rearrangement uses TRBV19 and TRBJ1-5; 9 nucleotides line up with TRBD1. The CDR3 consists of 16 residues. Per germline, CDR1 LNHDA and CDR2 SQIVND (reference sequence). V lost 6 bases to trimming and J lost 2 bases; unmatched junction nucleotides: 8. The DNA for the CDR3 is TGTGCCAGTAGCCAAACAGGGGGCGCCGGCAATCAGCCCCAGCATTTT. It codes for CASSQTGGAGNQPQHF.

CDR3 amino acids: CASSSQDGVHSYEQYF. CDR3 DNA sequence: TGTGCCAGCAGCAGTCAAGACGGAGTGCACTCCTACGAGCAGTACTTC. This sequence joins TRBV14 and TRBJ2-7, with D hard to call. V lost 5 bases to trimming and J lost 0 bases, with 17 bases between them. Germline CDR1 and CDR2: SGHDN and FVKESK. The CDR3 is 16 residues long.

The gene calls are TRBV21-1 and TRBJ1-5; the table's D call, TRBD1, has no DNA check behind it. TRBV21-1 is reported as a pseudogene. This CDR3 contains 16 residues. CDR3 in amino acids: CASSKGDRAPKSLQHF. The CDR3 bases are TGTGCCAGCAGCAAAGGGGACAGGGCCCCGAAGAGTCTCCAGCATTTT.

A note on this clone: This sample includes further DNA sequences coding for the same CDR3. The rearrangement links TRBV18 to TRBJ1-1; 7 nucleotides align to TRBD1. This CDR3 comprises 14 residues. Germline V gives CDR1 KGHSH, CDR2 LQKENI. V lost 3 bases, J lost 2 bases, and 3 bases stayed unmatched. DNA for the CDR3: TGTGCCAGCTCACCCAGGGACAGTAACACTGAAGCTTTCTTT. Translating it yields CASSPRDSNTEAFF.

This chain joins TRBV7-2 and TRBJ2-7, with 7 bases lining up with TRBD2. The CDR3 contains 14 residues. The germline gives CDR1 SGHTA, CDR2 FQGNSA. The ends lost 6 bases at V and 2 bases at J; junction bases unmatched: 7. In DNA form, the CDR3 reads TGTGCCAGCAGTCCAACGGGGGGACCCTACGAGCAGTACTTC. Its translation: CASSPTGGPYEQYF.

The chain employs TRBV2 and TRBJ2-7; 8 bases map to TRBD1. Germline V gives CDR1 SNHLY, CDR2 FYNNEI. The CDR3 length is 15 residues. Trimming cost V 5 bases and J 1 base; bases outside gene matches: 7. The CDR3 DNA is TGTGCCAGCAGTCCTTTAGGACAGGGTTCCTACGAGCAGTACTTC. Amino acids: CASSPLGQGSYEQYF.

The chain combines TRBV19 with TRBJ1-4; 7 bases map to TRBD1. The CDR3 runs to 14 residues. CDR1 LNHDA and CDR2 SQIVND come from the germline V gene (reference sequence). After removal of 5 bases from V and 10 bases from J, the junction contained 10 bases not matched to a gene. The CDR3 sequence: CASSSTGTAGKLFF. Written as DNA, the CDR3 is TGTGCCAGTAGTTCCACCGGGACAGCTGGAAAACTGTTTTTT. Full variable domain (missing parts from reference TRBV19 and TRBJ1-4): DGGITQSPKYLFRKEGQNVTLSCEQNLNHDAMYWYRQDPGQGLRLIYYSQIVNDFQKGDIAEGYSVSREKKESFPLTVTSAQKNPTAFYLCASSSTGTAGKLFFGSGTQLSVL.

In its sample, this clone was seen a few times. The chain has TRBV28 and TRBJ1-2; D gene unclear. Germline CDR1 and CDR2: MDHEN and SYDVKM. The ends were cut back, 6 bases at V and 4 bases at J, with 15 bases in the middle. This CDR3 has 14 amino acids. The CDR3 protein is CASSRADIVYGYTF. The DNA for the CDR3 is TGTGCCAGCAGCCGCGCAGACATCGTCTATGGCTACACCTTC.